The 27 T cell receptor beta chains below come from one sample, sequenced in a study of T cell responses to AZD1222 COVID-19 vaccine. Generated by immunoSEQ multiplex PCR, the TCRdb table keeps only in-frame clones and is missing some. Here the sample spans over 150,000 clones, just under 95% being singletons. The starting material was peripheral blood, obtained 28 days after the second dose of the MenACWY control vaccine. The receptors derive from an adult who received the MenACWY meningococcal vaccine as a control.

This chain connects TRBV3-1 (or the pseudogene TRBV3-2) to TRBJ1-2; a possible D gene is TRBD1 (5 bases). CDR1 is LGHDT, CDR2 YNNKEL, per germline (reference sequence). The CDR3 is made up of 13 amino acids. Trimming took off 1 base at V and 6 bases at J, with 9 bases between the two ends. DNA of the CDR3: TGTGCCAGCAGCCAAGCCGGGACTGATGGCTACACCTTC. Amino acids: CASSQAGTDGYTF.

This chain uses TRBV18 with TRBJ1-1; a weak D match, TRBD1 (6 bases). In germline, CDR1 is KGHSH, CDR2 LQKENI. V was pared by 4 bases and J by 2 bases, with 8 bases between. The CDR3 totals 13 residues. CDR3 nucleotides: TGTGCCAGCTCACGGACAGCTAACACTGAAGCTTTCTTT. Translation gives CASSRTANTEAFF.

CDR3 nucleotides: TGTGCCACCCGCAGGGGGGGCGCTCACTATGGCTACACCTTC. Translation gives CATRRGGAHYGYTF. The chain joins TRBV6-5 to TRBJ1-2; 7 bases match TRBD1. Germline CDR1 and CDR2: MNHEY and SVGAGI. The CDR3 has 14 residues. V trimming: 10 bases; J trimming: 3 bases; junction bases outside the gene matches: 11.

In nucleotides, the CDR3 is TGTGCCAGCAGTGAAGGGTTCTACGAGGGCTACACCTTC. Amino acid sequence: CASSEGFYEGYTF. J is TRBJ1-2 and V is TRBV6-1; no clear D. V was cut by 1 base and J by 8 bases, with 11 bases left in between. The CDR3 has 13 amino acids. From germline, CDR1 is MNHNS and CDR2 SASEGT.

The genes are TRBV19 and TRBJ1-5; D might be TRBD1 (5 bases). This CDR3 region has 14 residues. The V gene lost 1 base and the J gene lost 7 bases, with 11 bases spanning the gap. In germline, CDR1 is LNHDA, CDR2 SQIVND (reference sequence). CDR3 bases: TGTGCCAGTAGTATAGGACAGATCGGACAGCCCCAGCATTTT. It is translated as CASSIGQIGQPQHF.

The chain recombines TRBV6-5 with TRBJ2-7, with TRBD1 matching 7 bases. The CDR3 is made up of 15 amino acids. Unmatched junction bases numbered 13, after V lost 8 bases and J lost 3 bases. Germline V gene lookup returns CDR1 MNHEY and CDR2 SVGAGI. CDR3 DNA: TGTGCCAGCCCCGGACGTGAGACAGGGATCTACGAGCAGTACTTC. Encoded protein: CASPGRETGIYEQYF.

This chain links TRBV7-9 with TRBJ1-2, with 7 bases that match TRBD1. The CDR3 consists of 13 residues. Per the germline V gene, CDR1 is SEHNR and CDR2 is FQNEAQ (reference sequence). Trimming took 7 bases from V and 2 from J; bases not matched to a gene: 4. This chain's CDR3 is CASTETGNYGYTF. CDR3 in DNA: TGTGCCAGCACCGAGACAGGGAACTATGGCTACACCTTC.

This chain connects TRBV18 to TRBJ2-5, with TRBD2 matching 8 bases. The V segment lost 0 bases and the J segment 5 bases; nucleotides outside the gene matches: 2. The CDR3 sequence is 14 residues long. The V gene's germline CDR1 is KGHSH and CDR2 LQKENI. CDR3 DNA sequence: TGTGCCAGCTCACCACCAGCTAGCGGGGAGACCCAGTACTTC. Its protein is CASSPPASGETQYF.

This clone was detected a few times. V gene TRBV19 combines with J gene TRBJ1-2; 7 nucleotides match TRBD1. CDR1 LNHDA and CDR2 SQIVND come from the germline V gene (reference sequence). The CDR3 covers 13 residues. The junction had 6 bases not matched to a gene; V was cut back by 8 bases and J by 3 bases. CDR3 protein: CASAGQVHYGYTF. CDR3 sequence (DNA): TGTGCCAGTGCCGGACAGGTCCACTATGGCTACACCTTC. Looking up the rest from reference TRBV19 and TRBJ1-2 gives the full variable domain: DGGITQSPKYLFRKEGQNVTLSCEQNLNHDAMYWYRQDPGQGLRLIYYSQIVNDFQKGDIAEGYSVSREKKESFPLTVTSAQKNPTAFYLCASAGQVHYGYTFGSGTRLTVV.

The V call is TRBV28, the J call TRBJ1-2; TRBD1 is a possible D gene (5 bases). CDR3 length equals 13 residues. Trimming cost V 6 bases and J 2 bases, with 10 bases left between them. Per germline, CDR1 MDHEN and CDR2 SYDVKM. In DNA, the CDR3 is TGTGCCAGCAGCCGGGGCCTAAACTATGGCTACACCTTC. It specifies CASSRGLNYGYTF.

The rearrangement links TRBV18 to TRBJ1-4; tentative D call: TRBD1 (6 bases). The germline V and J ends were trimmed by 5 bases and 5 bases, with 9 bases remaining between them. The germline gives CDR1 KGHSH, CDR2 LQKENI. This CDR3 is 13 amino acids long. As DNA, the CDR3 is TGTGCCAGCTCAGGAGGACAGAATGAAAAACTGTTTTTT. Translating gives CASSGGQNEKLFF.

The rearrangement joins TRBV24-1 to TRBJ1-4; D is unclear. The germline gives CDR1 KGHDR, CDR2 SFDVKD. The CDR3 loop spans 16 amino acids. Trimming pared 0 bases from V and 8 bases from J, leaving 15 bases between. The CDR3 region has the DNA TGTGCCACCAGTGATTTGAAAGGACCGTGGGAAGAAAAACTGTTTTTT. It translates to CATSDLKGPWEEKLFF.

Here the CDR3 DNA reads TGTGCCTGGAGCGGCCCCTCACCCCTCCACTTT. Amino acids: CAWSGPSPLHF. The chain employs TRBV30 and TRBJ1-6, with D unclear. This CDR3 region has 11 residues. The ends were cut back, 3 bases at V and 10 bases at J, with 7 bases in the middle. The germline V gene has CDR1 GTSNPN and CDR2 SVGIG (reference sequence).

This rearrangement joins TRBV19 to TRBJ2-6, with D uncertain. V lost 4 bases and J lost 0, with 4 bases in between. CDR1 LNHDA and CDR2 SQIVND come from the germline V gene (reference sequence). The CDR3 has 14 amino acids. CDR3 in DNA: TGTGCCAGTAGTACCTACTCTGGGGCCAACGTCCTGACTTTC. The encoded protein is CASSTYSGANVLTF.

The rearrangement links TRBV28 to TRBJ1-5; D unclear. Between the trimmed V and J ends, which lost 5 bases and 1 base, there was a span of 15 bases. Germline lookup yields CDR1 MDHEN and CDR2 SYDVKM. CDR3 length equals 16 residues. The CDR3 nucleotides are TGTGCCAGCAGTCTACCTCAGACGAGGAGCAATCAGCCCCAGCATTTT. Translating gives CASSLPQTRSNQPQHF.

The chain combines TRBV6-5 with TRBJ2-7; 8 bases match TRBD1. Trimming cost V 0 bases and J 3 bases; bases outside gene matches: 4. The CDR3 covers 15 residues. Germline V gene sequence: CDR1 MNHEY, CDR2 SVGAGI. The CDR3 coding sequence is TGTGCCAGCAGTTACTCCACAGGGGGGTACTACGAGCAGTACTTC. Translating it yields CASSYSTGGYYEQYF.

This sequence joins TRBV11-1 and TRBJ1-4; TRBD1 might be the D (5 bases). This CDR3 region has 13 residues. Germline V CDR1 and CDR2: SGHAT, FQDESV (reference sequence). Trimming pared 5 bases from V and 10 bases from J, leaving 14 bases between. The CDR3 loop is CASSLGAARKLFF. CDR3 DNA: TGTGCCAGCAGCCTCGGGGCAGCCAGAAAACTGTTTTTT.

The table lists this clone with a few counts. CDR3 nucleotides: TGTGCCAGCAGTTACGCCAGGGGCAATCAGCCCCAGCATTTT. It codes for CASSYARGNQPQHF. This chain links TRBV6-2 or TRBV6-3 with TRBJ1-5; tentative D call: TRBD1 (5 bases). The V end was cut by 2 bases, the J end by 2 bases, with 7 bases between. Germline values: CDR1 MNHEY, CDR2 SVGEGT. The CDR3 contains 14 residues.

The J gene is TRBJ1-1, the V gene TRBV7-2, with 9 nucleotides matching TRBD1. After removal of 2 bases from V and 4 bases from J, the junction contained 8 bases not matched to a gene. This CDR3 comprises 16 residues. Germline V gene lookup returns CDR1 SGHTA and CDR2 FQGNSA. As DNA, the CDR3 is TGTGCCAGCAGCTTAAGAGGGGACAGGGCCGGCACTGAAGCTTTCTTT. It is translated as CASSLRGDRAGTEAFF.

This sequence joins TRBV11-2 and TRBJ1-2; D might be TRBD1 (6 bases). Germline assignment: CDR1 SGHAT and CDR2 FQNNGV. There are 13 residues in the CDR3. V lost 4 bases and J lost 4, with 10 bases in between. Here the CDR3 reads CASSSGQLYGYTF. CDR3 DNA sequence: TGTGCCAGCAGCTCTGGACAGCTCTATGGCTACACCTTC.

This chain's CDR3 is CASSIDRVSYEQYF. CDR3 nucleotide sequence: TGTGCCAGCAGTATCGACAGGGTCTCCTACGAGCAGTACTTC. The chain carries TRBV6-5 and TRBJ2-7; 7 positions agree with TRBD1. CDR1 and CDR2 (germline): MNHEY, SVGAGI. Unmatched junction bases numbered 4, after V lost 5 bases and J lost 0 bases. The CDR3 has 14 amino acids.

The V and J genes are TRBV5-1 and TRBJ1-5; 7 nucleotides line up with TRBD1. V was pared by 3 bases and J by 4 bases, with 7 bases of the junction left unmatched. Germline-derived CDR1 and CDR2 are SGHRS and YFSETQ. This CDR3 contains 15 residues. The CDR3 nucleotides are TGCGCCAGCAGCTGGGGGGGACAGAATAATCAGCCCCAGCATTTT. Protein product: CASSWGGQNNQPQHF.

This clone was observed a single time. In DNA, the CDR3 is TGTGCCAGCAGTTTAAGGAGCTCCTATAATTCACCCCTCCACTTT. Protein: CASSLRSSYNSPLHF. V is TRBV28 and J is TRBJ1-6; D unclear. Germline V gene data show CDR1 as MDHEN and CDR2 as SYDVKM. Trimming left V 2 bases short and J 0 bases short, with 5 bases between. The CDR3 has 15 amino acids.

DNA for the CDR3: TGTGCCAGCAGCGCTAGCATAGTTGTCGGGGAGCTGTTTTTT. Encoded protein: CASSASIVVGELFF. The chain joins TRBV5-8 to TRBJ2-2; tentatively, D is TRBD2 (5 bases). The germline V gene encodes CDR1 SGHTS and CDR2 YDEGEE. V lost 4 bases and J 7 bases, leaving 14 bases between the germline ends. This CDR3 comprises 14 residues. Full variable domain (rest looked up from reference TRBV5-8 and TRBJ2-2): EAGVTQSPTHLIKTRGQQATLRCSPISGHTSVYWYQQALGLGLQFLLWYDEGEERNRGNFPPRFSGRQFPNYSSELNVNALELEDSALYLCASSASIVVGELFFGEGSRLTVL.

The chain couples TRBV6-6 to TRBJ1-4, with 7 nucleotides matching TRBD1. The CDR3 consists of 15 residues. V lost 0 bases and J lost 4; bases outside the gene matches: 2. Germline loops: CDR1 MNHNY, CDR2 SVGAGI (reference sequence). The CDR3 is CASSYSTGSNEKLFF. CDR3 nucleotides: TGTGCCAGCAGTTACTCGACAGGGAGTAATGAAAAACTGTTTTTT.

V usage is TRBV19 and J usage is TRBJ1-1, with D perhaps matching TRBD1 (6 bases). V lost 11 bases and J 7 bases, leaving 20 bases between the germline ends. The germline gives CDR1 LNHDA, CDR2 SQIVND (reference sequence). The CDR3 runs 13 residues. The CDR3 protein is CASNQGGRGEAFF. CDR3 nucleotide sequence: TGTGCCTCAAACCAAGGGGGGCGAGGTGAAGCTTTCTTT.

The chain employs TRBV5-1 and TRBJ1-2; TRBD1 matches 8 bases. The V segment lost 2 bases and the J segment 4 bases; nucleotides outside the gene matches: 1. This CDR3 is 13 amino acids long. Germline V CDR1 and CDR2: SGHRS, YFSETQ. CDR3 loop: CASSLGTGYGYTF. DNA of the CDR3: TGCGCCAGCAGCTTAGGGACAGGCTATGGCTACACCTTC.